This TCR beta chain is drawn from a study of high-grade serous ovarian cancer treatment subgroups. The protocol was immunoSEQ multiplex PCR, while the TCRdb copy is restricted to in-frame clones and leaves out a portion. The sample lists thousands of clones; around 72% were seen once. V was clipped by 4 bases and J by 11 bases; unmatched bases: 9. Germline V gene data show CDR1 as LNHDA and CDR2 as SQIVND (reference sequence). This CDR3 is 13 amino acids long. General observations from the study: Tumors within one patient showed repertoire similarity of roughly 0.1 to 0.8.

The tumor samples were collected prior to definitive surgery or chemotherapy. This clone showed up just once. Its antigen is unknown. The sequenced material came from tumor tissue. The sequence came from a human donor with high-grade serous ovarian cancer. The chain carries TRBV19 and TRBJ1-1, with 8 nucleotides matching TRBD1. CDR3 sequence reads: CASSTPDRAGAFF. In DNA form, the CDR3 reads TGTGCCAGTAGTACTCCGGACAGGGCTGGGGCTTTCTTT.